Below, 5 T cell receptor beta chains from the same sample are listed, as sequenced in a study of tumor-infiltrating lymphocytes in primary liver carcinoma. The tissue used was unsorted bulk material of about 19-33 mg. RNA and DNA were co-extracted from it with the AllPrep DNA/RNA mini kit. TCR beta cDNA was reverse-transcribed from roughly 0.45 ug of total RNA. The reaction used a constant-region primer and ProtoScript II reverse transcriptase. Three nested multiplex PCR rounds, a slightly modified ARM-PCR, produced the libraries for TCR beta. In the first two PCR rounds, TRBV1-TRBV30 forward primers were paired with a C-beta reverse primer, and each round lasted approximately 9 cycles. TCRdb used MiXCR to reprocess the multiplex PCR reads, holding one entry per CDR3 protein. The table includes about 120,000 distinct CDR3 sequences, around 65% detected once. Sequencing was performed on tumor-adjacent normal liver tissue. These receptors were collected from a woman in her fifties or sixties with primary liver carcinoma and hepatitis B virus infection.

Notes on this clonotype: This clone may be a read error of a much larger clone one base away. The gene calls are TRBV5-1 and TRBJ2-5; D might be TRBD1 (5 bases). This CDR3 comprises 15 residues. Germline V gene lookup returns CDR1 SGHRS and CDR2 YFSETQ. The CDR3 nucleotides read TGCGCCAGCAGCAGGGGAATGGGGCCACAAGAGACCCAGAACTTC. This codes for CASSRGMGPQETQNF. Full variable domain (missing parts from reference TRBV5-1 and TRBJ2-5): KAGVTQTPRYLIKTRGQQVTLSCSPISGHRSVSWYQQTPGQGLQFLFEYFSETQRNKGNFPGRFSGRQFSNSRSEMNVSTLELGDSALYLCASSRGMGPQETQNFGPGTRLLVL.

This clonotype was counted only a few times. The J gene is TRBJ2-7, the V gene TRBV27; TRBD1 aligns across 8 bases. This CDR3 has 15 amino acids. The germline CDR1 and CDR2 sequences are MNHEY and SMNVEV (reference sequence). The V segment lost 5 bases and the J segment 2 bases; nucleotides outside the gene matches: 8. CDR3 protein: CASSPWDRYPYEQYF. DNA of the CDR3: TGTGCCAGCAGTCCATGGGACAGGTACCCCTACGAGCAGTACTTC.

This clonotype showed up many times. The chain combines TRBV10-3 with TRBJ1-1, with D possibly being TRBD1 (5 bases). Between the trimmed V and J ends, which lost 6 bases and 4 bases, there was a span of 12 bases. This CDR3 has 13 residues. The V gene's germline CDR1 is ENHRY and CDR2 SYGVKD. Here the CDR3 reads CAISPRDVTEAFF. CDR3 DNA: TGTGCCATCAGCCCCAGGGATGTCACTGAAGCTTTCTTT.

Only a few counts were recorded for this clonotype. This may be a read error, as it is one base from a much larger clone. The gene calls are TRBV12-3 or TRBV12-4 and TRBJ2-2, with a possible D match to TRBD2 (5 bases). CDR3 size: 13 residues. CDR3 residues: CASSLGNTGELVF. CDR3 DNA sequence: TGTGCCAGCAGCCTAGGCAACACCGGGGAGCTGGTTTTT.

In the case of this clonotype: Germline is not matched at one junction end, which may reflect a read error. V gene TRBV11-2 combines with J gene TRBJ1-2, with a weak D call TRBD1 (5 bases). Germline V gives CDR1 SGHAT, CDR2 FQNNGV. This CDR3 has 17 residues. Here the CDR3 reads CASSLDPIRVLRYDYTF. The CDR3, as DNA: TGTGCCAGCAGCTTAGATCCGATCAGGGTGCTGCGCTATGACTACACATTC.